Listed below are T cell receptor beta chains from one sample, sequenced in a study of CD8 T cells in ankylosing spondylitis. MiXCR, run by TCRdb on the 5' RACE reads, gives a single entry per CDR3 protein. The data hold some 40,000 distinct CDR3 sequences, with 10% observed a single time. Sequencing used blood, either unsorted or a sorted T cell fraction (not recorded which). These receptors originate from a male donor with ankylosing spondylitis or in good health (not recorded which). Both conserved end residues are part of each CDR3.

V gene,J gene,CDR3 protein
TRBV20-1,TRBJ2-1,CSASGFGQRNSYNEQFF
TRBV5-4,TRBJ2-1,CASRSDREQFF
TRBV5-6,TRBJ2-1,CASSLVAGDNEQFF
TRBV7-2,TRBJ2-7,CASSLLLAGGPEGEQYF
TRBV18,TRBJ2-7,CACTSRQGLHYEQYF
TRBV25-1,TRBJ2-7,CASRATGTGSYEQYF
TRBV6-1,TRBJ2-7,CASSPDETSSEQYF
TRBV29-1,TRBJ1-1,CSLSTMNTEAFF
TRBV27,TRBJ1-1,CASSSQGRTEAFF
TRBV10-2,TRBJ2-5,CASSQTQGETQYF
TRBV29-1,TRBJ1-2,CSGRTGYGYTF
TRBV5-1,TRBJ1-6,CASKADRGNSPLHF
TRBV29-1,TRBJ2-3,CSVEQGYGDTQYF
TRBV20-1,TRBJ1-1,CSARGLRGEGNTEAFF
TRBV24-1,TRBJ2-3,CATSDWGQGADTQYF
TRBV10-3,TRBJ2-1,CAISESIGGNEQFF
TRBV7-2,TRBJ2-5,CASSLNRDGQETQYF
TRBV11-2,TRBJ2-5,CASSTSGRVGGETQYF
TRBV29-1,TRBJ2-5,CSVGNKETQYF
TRBV7-3,TRBJ2-3,CASSRAGVEADTQYF
TRBV20-1,TRBJ2-1,CSASETSGSHLKTNEQFF
TRBV24-1,TRBJ2-1,CATSDRGDGYNEQFF
TRBV12-3/TRBV12-4,TRBJ1-2,CASSFRQAGYGYTF
TRBV10-3,TRBJ2-2,CVISGEQGARELFF
TRBV29-1,TRBJ2-7,CSVEAGSFQNPYEEYF
TRBV20-1,TRBJ2-3,CSAVKVAGTDTQYF
TRBV4-1,TRBJ1-5,CASSQAQGTPQPQHF
TRBV15,TRBJ1-2,CATSRGHNYGYTF
TRBV15,TRBJ1-1,CATSTAGTVNTEAFF
TRBV3-1,TRBJ2-2,CASSQRGTSGRRAGELFF
TRBV7-9,TRBJ2-7,CASSTPPNRGGDEQYF
TRBV12-3/TRBV12-4,TRBJ2-1,CASSFRLPPNEQFF
TRBV20-1,TRBJ2-2,CSARDWTETNTGELFF
TRBV10-2,TRBJ2-7,CASSEPGLTYEQYF
TRBV20-1,TRBJ1-1,CSARGWELRATEAFF
TRBV19,TRBJ1-5,CASSIGTGGQPQHF
TRBV28,TRBJ2-1,CASSLGLAGAFRDEQFF
TRBV7-2,TRBJ2-7,CASSSIGTGGSEQYF
TRBV11-3,TRBJ2-3,CASSLGSSGRTATQYF
TRBV6-1,TRBJ2-3,CASSPRVGTDTQYF
TRBV12-3/TRBV12-4,TRBJ2-3,CASSRRLAGFTDTQYF
TRBV3-1,TRBJ2-7,CASSQLSGGLSYEQYF
TRBV4-2,TRBJ2-7,CASSQDLTGVSYEQYF
TRBV20-1,TRBJ1-6,CSARLGQSGPLHF
TRBV7-6,TRBJ2-4,CASSPRVAGLLAKNIQYF
TRBV20-1,TRBJ1-6,CSARKRQTTNNSPLHF
TRBV20-1,TRBJ2-1,CSARVVSNEQFF
TRBV29-1,TRBJ2-1,CSAETSSYNEQFF
TRBV7-6,TRBJ2-7,CASSLTGGQGYEQYF
TRBV6-1,TRBJ2-2,CASEKTSGRTGELFF
TRBV4-2,TRBJ1-3,CASSQERDNSGNTIYF
TRBV2,TRBJ1-2,CASTLRSNYGYTF
TRBV6-6,TRBJ2-1,CASGLAGGEQFF
TRBV20-1,TRBJ2-1,CSASRQADSEQFF